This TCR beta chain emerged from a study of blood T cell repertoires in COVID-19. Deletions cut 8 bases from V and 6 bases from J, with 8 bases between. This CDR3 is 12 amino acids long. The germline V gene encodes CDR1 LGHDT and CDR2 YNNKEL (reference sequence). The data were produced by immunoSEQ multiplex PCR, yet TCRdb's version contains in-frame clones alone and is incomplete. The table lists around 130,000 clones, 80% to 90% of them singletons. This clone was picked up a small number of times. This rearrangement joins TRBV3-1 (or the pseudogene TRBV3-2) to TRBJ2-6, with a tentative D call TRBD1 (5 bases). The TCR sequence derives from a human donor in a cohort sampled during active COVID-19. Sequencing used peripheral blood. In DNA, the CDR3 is TGTGCCAGCGGGGCATTGGCCAACGTCCTGACTTTC. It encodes CASGALANVLTF.